One sample yielded the 28 T cell receptor beta chains listed below, sequenced in a study of shared clonotypes between healthy human individuals. Clones were sequenced by immunoSEQ multiplex PCR, and TCRdb holds only the in-frame ones, with some missing. The sample has about 2 million clones, roughly 95% seen once. Naive CD8 cells lacked CD45RO, underwent positive selection for CCR7 and left out terminally differentiated effector memory CD45RA+ cells. The sequenced sample was naive CD8+ T cells sorted from blood. These receptors originate from a man aged 18 to 29 in good health.

Worth noting for this clone: This specimen includes other DNA sequences encoding the same CDR3. V usage is TRBV5-1 and J usage is TRBJ2-1, with D maybe TRBD1 (5 bases). Between the trimmed V and J ends, which lost 2 bases and 4 bases, there was a span of 7 bases. The CDR3 extends over 13 amino acids. The germline CDR1 and CDR2 sequences are SGHRS and YFSETQ. CDR3 residues: CASSFGQYNEQFF. The CDR3 coding sequence is TGCGCCAGCAGCTTTGGACAATACAATGAGCAGTTCTTC.

V is TRBV5-3 and J is TRBJ2-7; 7 bases match TRBD2. TRBV5-3 is treated as an ORF (open reading frame) with a function not yet certain. There are 15 residues in the CDR3. V gave up 3 bases and J gave up 2 bases; unmatched junction bases: 8. In DNA form, the CDR3 reads TGTGCCAGAAGCTACCGAACGGGAGGCCCCTACGAGCAGTACTTC. Protein: CARSYRTGGPYEQYF.

Remarks on this clone: This sample includes further DNA sequences coding for the same CDR3. The chain couples TRBV28 to TRBJ1-5; TRBD1 is a possible D gene (5 bases). V gave up 3 bases and J gave up 3 bases, with 9 bases separating them. Germline CDR1 is MDHEN and CDR2 is SYDVKM. The CDR3 is made up of 14 amino acids. The CDR3 spells CASSLRGFNQPQHF. DNA for the CDR3: TGTGCCAGCAGTTTGCGGGGGTTCAATCAGCCCCAGCATTTT.

With regard to this clone: Other DNA sequences from this sample encode an identical CDR3 as well. This chain uses TRBV19 with TRBJ1-5; TRBD1 agrees at 8 bases. The J segment lost 2 bases and the V segment lost 5 bases, leaving 5 bases of the junction unmatched. The CDR3 is made up of 15 amino acids. The germline gives CDR1 LNHDA, CDR2 SQIVND (reference sequence). The CDR3 nucleotides are TGTGCCAGTAGTCCGGACAGGGAGGGCAATCAGCCCCAGCATTTT. Amino acids: CASSPDREGNQPQHF.

The chain's CDR3 is CASSHPTGPGNTIYF. Written as DNA, the CDR3 is TGTGCCAGCAGCCACCCGACAGGCCCTGGAAACACCATATATTTT. The rearrangement links TRBV6-5 to TRBJ1-3; possibly TRBD1 for D (6 bases). Per the germline V gene, CDR1 is MNHEY and CDR2 is SVGAGI. The CDR3 spans 15 residues. V was shortened by 6 bases and J by 2 bases, with 14 bases between the two germline ends.

The chain uses TRBV5-8 and TRBJ2-3; perhaps TRBD2 as D (5 bases). This CDR3 is 15 amino acids long. V lost 1 base and J 2 bases, leaving 11 bases between the germline ends. The V gene's germline CDR1 is SGHTS and CDR2 YDEGEE. The CDR3 region is CASSLPGLYTDTQYF. The CDR3 DNA follows: TGTGCCAGCAGCTTGCCCGGACTCTACACAGATACGCAGTATTTT.

This chain links TRBV6-5 with TRBJ1-1, with 9 positions matching TRBD1. V was pared by 7 bases and J by 4 bases, with 7 bases of the junction left unmatched. The CDR3 spans 14 residues. In germline, CDR1 is MNHEY, CDR2 SVGAGI. DNA of the CDR3: TGTGCCAGCACCCAAAAGACAGGGGGCACTGAAGCTTTCTTT. Amino acids: CASTQKTGGTEAFF.

Of note for this clone: A much larger clone is a single base away; this may be a read error. V and J are TRBV30 and TRBJ1-4; unclear D gene. Germline V gives CDR1 GTSNPN, CDR2 SVGIG (reference sequence). There are 13 residues in the CDR3. CDR3 nucleotide sequence: TGTGTCTGCCAAGGGCGGGGTAATGAAAAACTGTTTTTT. Its translation: CVCQGRGNEKLFF.

This chain links TRBV7-9 with TRBJ1-4; D unresolved. Trimming cost V 1 base and J 8 bases, with 8 bases left between them. The CDR3 runs 13 residues. CDR1 and CDR2 (germline): SEHNR, FQNEAQ (reference sequence). CDR3 region: CASSLEFVEKLFF. CDR3 in DNA: TGTGCCAGCAGCTTAGAGTTTGTGGAAAAACTGTTTTTT.

The chain couples TRBV13 to TRBJ1-6; D remains unclear. CDR3 length: 13 amino acids. Trimming shortened V by 5 bases and J by 7 bases, and 9 bases separated the two germline ends. CDR1 is PRHDT and CDR2 is FYEKMQ in the germline V gene (reference sequence). The CDR3 region is CASSADLNSPLHF. Written as DNA, the CDR3 is TGTGCCAGCAGCGCAGACCTGAATTCACCCCTCCACTTT.

A note on this clone: This specimen includes other DNA sequences encoding the same CDR3. CDR3 nucleotide sequence: TGTGCCTCAGGGGGAGTCCAAGAGACCCAGTACTTC. This sequence encodes CASGGVQETQYF. The chain employs TRBV27 and TRBJ2-5; TRBD1 aligns across 7 bases. The junction had 4 bases not matched to a gene; V was cut back by 11 bases and J by 1 base. Germline V CDR1 and CDR2: MNHEY, SMNVEV (reference sequence). The CDR3 covers 12 residues.

The chain uses TRBV19 and TRBJ1-2; no reliable D call. Germline CDR1 and CDR2: LNHDA and SQIVND (reference sequence). This CDR3 spans 14 amino acids. V dropped 1 base and J dropped 3 bases, with 9 bases sitting between them. CDR3 loop: CASSIVLTDYGYTF. CDR3 nucleotides: TGTGCCAGTAGTATAGTATTAACAGACTATGGCTACACCTTC.

The chain uses TRBV11-2 and TRBJ2-7, with D perhaps given as TRBD1 or TRBD2 (5 bases each). Germline-derived CDR1 and CDR2 are SGHAT and FQNNGV. There are 16 residues in the CDR3. V gave up 4 bases and J gave up 1 base, with 17 bases separating them. CDR3 coding DNA: TGTGCCAGCAGCTCCCCCGGGGCATCGAATTCCTACGAGCAGTACTTC. This codes for CASSSPGASNSYEQYF. The full variable domain, in which reference TRBV11-2 and TRBJ2-7 provide the parts outside the CDR3, is EAGVAQSPRYKIIEKRQSVAFWCNPISGHATLYWYQQILGQGPKLLIQFQNNGVVDDSQLPKDRFSAERLKGVDSTLKIQPAKLEDSAVYLCASSSPGASNSYEQYFGPGTRLTVT.

This chain joins TRBV2 and TRBJ2-2, with a possible D match to TRBD2 (5 bases). Trimming removed 0 bases at V and 0 bases at J, with 11 bases between. In germline, CDR1 is SNHLY, CDR2 FYNNEI. The CDR3 is made up of 17 amino acids. CDR3: CASSEALRGTNTGELFF. In DNA form, the CDR3 reads TGTGCCAGCAGTGAAGCGCTTCGGGGAACGAACACCGGGGAGCTGTTTTTT.

This clone was seen once. The chain's CDR3 is CASSTGNNQPQHF. CDR3 DNA sequence: TGTGCCAGCAGCACCGGGAACAATCAGCCCCAGCATTTT. This sequence joins TRBV7-8 and TRBJ1-5; unclear D gene. V dropped 5 bases and J dropped 3 bases, with 8 bases sitting between them. Germline V gene data show CDR1 as SGHVS and CDR2 as FQNEAQ. This CDR3 has 13 amino acids.

J is TRBJ2-1 and V is TRBV27; TRBD1 aligns across 8 bases. CDR3 length equals 13 residues. V shed 3 bases, J shed 6 bases, and the junction held 1 base outside the gene matches. CDR1 MNHEY and CDR2 SMNVEV come from the germline V gene (reference sequence). CDR3 nucleotides: TGTGCCAGCAGTTTCACAGGGGGCAATGAGCAGTTCTTC. This translates into CASSFTGGNEQFF.

The chain uses TRBV9 and TRBJ2-7; D unresolved. This CDR3 region has 12 residues. Germline values: CDR1 SGDLS, CDR2 YYNGEE. With 4 bases removed from V and 5 bases from J, the gap between germline ends came to 10 bases. CDR3 region: CASSPRQDEQYF. The CDR3 nucleotides read TGTGCCAGCAGCCCCCGTCAAGACGAGCAGTACTTC.

The chain employs TRBV29-1 and TRBJ2-1; 10 nucleotides align to TRBD2. This CDR3 comprises 14 residues. The germline V gene encodes CDR1 SQVTM and CDR2 ANQGSEA. V lost 4 bases, J lost 7 bases, and 7 bases stayed unmatched. In nucleotides, the CDR3 is TGCAGCGTTGGGCTAGCGGGAGCCGGGAATGAGCAGTTCTTC. This codes for CSVGLAGAGNEQFF.

This chain links TRBV6-1 with TRBJ1-5; D not certain. The CDR3 sequence is 11 residues long. Germline V CDR1 and CDR2: MNHNS, SASEGT. Deletions cut 8 bases from V and 12 bases from J, with 14 bases between. The CDR3 region is CASGVFPNQHF. The CDR3 DNA reads as TGTGCCAGCGGAGTTTTCCCCAACCAGCATTTT.

V is TRBV2 and J is TRBJ1-5; D is ambiguous. The CDR3 consists of 15 residues. Germline-derived CDR1 and CDR2 are SNHLY and FYNNEI. Trimming shortened V by 6 bases and J by 5 bases, and 17 bases separated the two germline ends. The CDR3 loop reads CASSDREVLDQPQHF. DNA for the CDR3: TGTGCCAGCAGCGACCGGGAAGTTTTGGATCAGCCCCAGCATTTT. Using reference TRBV2 and TRBJ1-5 for the parts outside the CDR3, the full variable domain is EPEVTQTPSHQVTQMGQEVILRCVPISNHLYFYWYRQILGQKVEFLVSFYNNEISEKSEIFDDQFSVERPDGSNFTLKIRSTKLEDSAMYFCASSDREVLDQPQHFGDGTRLSIL.

This clone was observed once. The rearrangement links TRBV29-1 to TRBJ2-7; 7 bases align to TRBD1. With 7 bases clipped from V and 6 bases from J, the junction kept 9 bases outside the gene matches. The CDR3 covers 12 residues. The germline V gene encodes CDR1 SQVTM and CDR2 ANQGSEA. The CDR3 DNA is TGCAGCGCCCGACAGGGAACCAGCGAGCAGTACTTC. It encodes CSARQGTSEQYF.

The rearrangement uses TRBV11-2 and TRBJ2-1, with TRBD2 matching over 12 bases. The length of the CDR3 is 16 residues. Germline assignment: CDR1 SGHAT and CDR2 FQNNGV. V trimming: 4 bases; J trimming: 8 bases; junction bases outside the gene matches: 9. CDR3 DNA: TGTGCCAGCAGCTCTAATCCTAGCGGGGGGGCCTATGAGCAGTTCTTC. Amino acids: CASSSNPSGGAYEQFF.

The CDR3 DNA sequence: TGTGCCAGCGGAGACGGGGCTAACAATGAGCAGTTCTTC. This sequence encodes CASGDGANNEQFF. The chain employs TRBV5-6 and TRBJ2-1; possibly TRBD1 or TRBD2 for D (5 bases each). The germline V and J ends were trimmed by 7 bases and 5 bases, with 13 bases remaining between them. CDR3 length equals 13 residues. Germline V gene data show CDR1 as SGHDT and CDR2 as YYEEEE.

Of note for this clone: Other DNA sequences in the same sample also yield this CDR3. The gene calls are TRBV27 and TRBJ1-1, with D perhaps TRBD1 (6 bases). The V and J ends lost 2 bases and 0 bases respectively, with 7 bases between them. Germline V gene lookup returns CDR1 MNHEY and CDR2 SMNVEV (reference sequence). The length of the CDR3 is 14 residues. CDR3 sequence (DNA): TGTGCCAGCAGTTTAAGGGGGATGAACACTGAAGCTTTCTTT. Translating gives CASSLRGMNTEAFF.

Of note for this clone: Other DNA sequences in this sample translate to the same CDR3. The rearrangement joins TRBV4-2 to TRBJ1-1; D is unclear. Germline V gives CDR1 LGHNA, CDR2 YNFKEQ. The CDR3 sequence is 12 residues long. The V end lost 1 base, the J end lost 1 base, and 1 base lay between the germline ends. The CDR3 DNA sequence: TGTGCCAGCAGCCAAGGGAACACTGAAGCTTTCTTT. This gives the protein CASSQGNTEAFF.

The chain couples TRBV7-9 to TRBJ2-7, with D possibly TRBD1 on 6 matching bases. This CDR3 has 15 amino acids. V gave up 0 bases and J gave up 5 bases, with 14 bases separating them. The germline gives CDR1 SEHNR, CDR2 FQNEAQ (reference sequence). DNA for the CDR3: TGTGCCAGCAGCTTAGCGGCAGGGGCGCGAAACGAGCAGTACTTC. Protein product: CASSLAAGARNEQYF.

The sample holds one count of this clone. V gene TRBV4-1 combines with J gene TRBJ2-7; 7 bases are shared with TRBD1. CDR3 length equals 14 residues. J lost 5 bases, V lost 4 bases, and 8 bases had no gene match. The germline gives CDR1 MGHRA, CDR2 YSYEKL. The CDR3 protein is CASSLQTGTNEQYF. CDR3 DNA sequence: TGCGCCAGCAGCCTCCAGACAGGGACGAACGAGCAGTACTTC.

The V and J genes are TRBV25-1 and TRBJ2-6; D ambiguous. This CDR3 comprises 13 residues. Trimming removed 6 bases from V and 2 bases from J, with 5 bases in between. Germline V gene data show CDR1 as MGHDK and CDR2 as SYGVNS. The CDR3 sequence is CASRPAGANVLTF. The CDR3, as DNA: TGTGCCAGCAGGCCTGCTGGGGCCAACGTCCTGACTTTC. Based on the CDR3 plus reference TRBV25-1 and TRBJ2-6, the full variable domain is EADIYQTPRYLVIGTGKKITLECSQTMGHDKMYWYQQDPGMELHLIHYSYGVNSTEKGDLSSESTVSRIRTEHFPLTLESARPSHTSQYLCASRPAGANVLTFGAGSRLTVL.